This TCR beta chain was captured by sequencing in a study of shared clonotypes between healthy human individuals. Naivety among CD8 cells was defined by CD45RO negativity and positive CCR7 selection, thereby excluding terminally differentiated effector memory CD45RA+ cells. The CDR3 totals 12 residues. After removal of 6 bases from V and 6 bases from J, the junction contained 4 bases not matched to a gene. Looked up from germline, CDR1 is SGHRS and CDR2 is YFSETQ. Sequencing used immunoSEQ multiplex PCR; TCRdb keeps in-frame clones, though not all of them. The sample holds about 2 million clones, 85% to 95% seen once.

This TCR came from a man aged 18 to 29 in good health. The specimen sequenced was naive CD8+ T cells sorted from blood. This chain uses TRBV5-1 with TRBJ2-7, with TRBD1 matching 9 bases. The CDR3 nucleotides are TGCGCCAGCACCGGACAGGGGAGCGAGCAGTACTTC. Translating it yields CASTGQGSEQYF.